This T cell receptor beta chain was obtained from a study of CD8+ T cells in alopecia areata. This clone has more than one count but fewer than ten. Its antigen is unknown. It was from alopecia areata patients that lesional scalp punch biopsies and peripheral blood were collected. Study-wide findings and caveats: Researchers reported that TCR sharing among patients proved less clear than in mice, possibly HLA-linked. An increase in clonality over normal scalp was evident in lesional scalp, especially alopecia totalis/universalis.

RNA, once extracted, was reverse transcribed into cDNA for use as the sequencing template. Repertoires were generated with immunoSEQ multiplex PCR, while TCRdb's copy carries only in-frame clones and drops some. The sample consists of tens of thousands of clones, roughly 47% of them appearing once. Per germline, CDR1 SEHNR and CDR2 FQNEAQ (reference sequence). Trimming left V 0 bases short and J 7 bases short, with 13 bases between. The length of the CDR3 is 14 residues. The receptor was isolated from a human donor with alopecia areata. The V and J genes are TRBV7-9 and TRBJ2-7, with D maybe TRBD2 (6 bases). Sequenced input: NKG2D-low CD8+ T cells sorted from blood. CDR3 bases: TGTGCCAGCAGCTTAGCTGGGACTGCGCGGGAGCAGTACTTC. Translated, it gives CASSLAGTAREQYF.